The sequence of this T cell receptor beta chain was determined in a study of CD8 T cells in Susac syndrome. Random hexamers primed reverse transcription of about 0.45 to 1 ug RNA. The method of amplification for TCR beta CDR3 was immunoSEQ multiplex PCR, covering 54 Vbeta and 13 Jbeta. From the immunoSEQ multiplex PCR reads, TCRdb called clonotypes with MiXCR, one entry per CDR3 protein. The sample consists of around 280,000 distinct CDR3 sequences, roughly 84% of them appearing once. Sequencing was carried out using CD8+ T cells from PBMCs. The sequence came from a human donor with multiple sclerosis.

CDR3 sequence (DNA): TGCAGCCCTGTAGCGGGAGAGGCTAATGAGCAGTTCTTC. This translates into CSPVAGEANEQFF. The chain is built from TRBV29-1 and TRBJ2-1, with 9 bases aligning to TRBD2. CDR1 and CDR2 (germline): SQVTM, ANQGSEA. The V and J ends lost 8 bases and 7 bases, in that order; junction bases with no gene match: 9. CDR3 length: 13 amino acids.